Described below is a single T cell receptor beta chain sequence and its context. This specimen comes from a study of OX40 agonist ivuxolimab in advanced cancers. The overall study: Ivuxolimab, an antibody that agonizes OX40 (CD134), was administered to the patients. The diagnoses of dose-escalation patients were hepatocellular carcinoma, melanoma, renal cell or head and neck cancer.

TCRdb keeps only in-frame clones here, not all; method: immunoSEQ multiplex PCR. The sample contains approximately 14,000 clones, less than 95% of which appear only once. CDR1 and CDR2 from the germline V gene are SGHAT and FQNNGV. The CDR3 loop spans 15 amino acids. V shed 2 bases and J 6 bases; nucleotides not matched to a gene: 6. The sequences come from CD4+ or CD8+ T cells sorted from blood, collected in a trial of the OX40 agonist ivuxolimab. This TCR came from an adult with an advanced solid tumor such as melanoma, head and neck, liver or kidney cancer. The rearrangement links TRBV11-2 to TRBJ1-2; 10 bases match TRBD1. CDR3 amino acids: CASSLTTGGADGYTF. In nucleotides, the CDR3 is TGTGCCAGCAGCTTAACGACAGGGGGCGCGGATGGCTACACCTTC.